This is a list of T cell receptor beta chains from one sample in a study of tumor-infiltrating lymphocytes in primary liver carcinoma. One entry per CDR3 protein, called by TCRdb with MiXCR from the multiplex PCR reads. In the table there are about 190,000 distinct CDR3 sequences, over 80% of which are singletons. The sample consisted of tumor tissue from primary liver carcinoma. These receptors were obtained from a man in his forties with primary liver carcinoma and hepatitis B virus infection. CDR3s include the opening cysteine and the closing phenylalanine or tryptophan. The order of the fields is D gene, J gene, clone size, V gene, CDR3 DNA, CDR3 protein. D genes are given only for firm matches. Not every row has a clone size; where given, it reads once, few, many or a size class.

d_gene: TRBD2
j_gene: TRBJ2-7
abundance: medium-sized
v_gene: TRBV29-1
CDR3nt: TGCAGCGTCGGGGGGGTATCGACCTACGAGCAGTACTTC
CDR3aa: CSVGGVSTYEQYF

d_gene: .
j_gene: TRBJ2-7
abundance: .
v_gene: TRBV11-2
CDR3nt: TGTGCAAGCAGCTCTAGCAGGAACTCCTACGAGCACTACTTC
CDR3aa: CASSSSRNSYEHYF

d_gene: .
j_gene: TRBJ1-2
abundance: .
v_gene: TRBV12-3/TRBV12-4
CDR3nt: TGTGCCAGCAGATCCGGACATGGGATTGGCTATGGTAACACCTTC
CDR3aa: CASRSGHGIGYGNTF

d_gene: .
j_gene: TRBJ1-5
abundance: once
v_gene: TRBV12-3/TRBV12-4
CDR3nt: TGTACCAGCAGTTTAGCCCAGTGTCCTAATCAACCCCAGCATTTT
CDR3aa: CTSSLAQCPNQPQHF

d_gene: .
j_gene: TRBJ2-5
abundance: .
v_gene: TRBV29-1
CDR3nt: TGCAGCGTGGGACCGATAGTGACCCACTACTTC
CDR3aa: CSVGPIVTHYF

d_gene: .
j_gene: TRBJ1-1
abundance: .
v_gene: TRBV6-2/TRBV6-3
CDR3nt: TGTACCAGCAGCCAAGGACAACAGGCGGAGGCCTTCTTT
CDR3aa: CTSSQGQQAEAFF

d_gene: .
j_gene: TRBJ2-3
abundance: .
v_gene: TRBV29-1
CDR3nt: TGCAACACCCGGCCGTGGGAGAGGGGCACAGATACGCAGTATTTT
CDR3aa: CNTRPWERGTDTQYF

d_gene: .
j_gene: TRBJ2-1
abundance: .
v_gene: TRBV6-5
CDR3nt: TGTGCTAGCAGTTACCAGACTAGTTTTAATGAGAAGTTCTTC
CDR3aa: CASSYQTSFNEKFF

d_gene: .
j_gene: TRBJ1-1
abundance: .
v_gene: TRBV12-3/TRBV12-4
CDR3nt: TGTGCCAGCAGCCTCAGGGAAGACACTGAAGTTTTCTTT
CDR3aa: CASSLREDTEVFF

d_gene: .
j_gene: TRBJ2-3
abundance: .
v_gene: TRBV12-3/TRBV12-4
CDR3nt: TGTGCCAACGGTTTAGATTCCGGCAGCGGGCGCGCGAAGTATTTT
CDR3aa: CANGLDSGSGRAKYF

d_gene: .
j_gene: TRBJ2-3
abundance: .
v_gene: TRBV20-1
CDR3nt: TGCAGTGCTAGAGGGCGGGATGGAGATACGCAGTATTTT
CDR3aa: CSARGRDGDTQYF

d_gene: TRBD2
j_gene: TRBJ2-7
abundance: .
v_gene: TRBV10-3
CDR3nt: TGTGCCATCAGGGCTCCCCCCGGGACTAGCATTACATCTGGCGAGCAGTACTTC
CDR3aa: CAIRAPPGTSITSGEQYF

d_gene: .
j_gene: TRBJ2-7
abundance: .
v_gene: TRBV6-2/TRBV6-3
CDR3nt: TGTGCCAGCATGAAAAAGGCGGGAATCTACAATGAGCAGTACTTC
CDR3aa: CASMKKAGIYNEQYF

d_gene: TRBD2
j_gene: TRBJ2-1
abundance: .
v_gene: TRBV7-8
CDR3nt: TGTGCCAGCAGCTTCTTAGCGGGAGGGCCGGCTTCCAATGAGCACTTCTTC
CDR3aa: CASSFLAGGPASNEHFF

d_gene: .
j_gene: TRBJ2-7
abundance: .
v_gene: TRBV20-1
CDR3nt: TGCAGTACTAGACACGGGAGATCGTACGAGCAGTACTTC
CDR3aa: CSTRHGRSYEQYF

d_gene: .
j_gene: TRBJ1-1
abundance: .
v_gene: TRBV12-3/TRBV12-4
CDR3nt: TGTGTCAGCAGTTCTTCAGGGGCCTCTGAAGCTTTCTTT
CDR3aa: CVSSSSGASEAFF

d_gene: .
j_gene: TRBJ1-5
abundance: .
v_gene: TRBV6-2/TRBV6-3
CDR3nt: TGTGGCAGCAGTTACTCCCGAGACGGTGATATAAGGAATCAGCCCCAGCATTTT
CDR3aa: CGSSYSRDGDIRNQPQHF

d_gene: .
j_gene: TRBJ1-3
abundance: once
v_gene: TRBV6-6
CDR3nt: TGTGCCAGCAGTTCGGACATGGGGTACGGGAACACCATATATTTT
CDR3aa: CASSSDMGYGNTIYF

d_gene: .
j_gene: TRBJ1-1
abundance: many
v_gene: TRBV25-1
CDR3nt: TGTGCCAGCAGTGAACTGGGAAGGATGAACACTGAAGCTTTCTTT
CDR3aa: CASSELGRMNTEAFF

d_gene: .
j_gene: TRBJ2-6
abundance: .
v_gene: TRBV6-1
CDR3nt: TGTACCAGCGGGGCCTTTCAGGGCAGGGGCCGCTCTAGGGCCAACGTCCTGACTTTC
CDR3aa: CTSGAFQGRGRSRANVLTF

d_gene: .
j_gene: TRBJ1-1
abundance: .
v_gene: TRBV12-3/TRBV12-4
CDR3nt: TGTGCTAGCACACCAAACGGATACACAGAAGCTTTCTTT
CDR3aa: CASTPNGYTEAFF

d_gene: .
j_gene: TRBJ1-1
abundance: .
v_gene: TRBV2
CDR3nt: TGTGCCATCACAACGGCCCCGAATACTGAAGCTTTCTTT
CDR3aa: CAITTAPNTEAFF

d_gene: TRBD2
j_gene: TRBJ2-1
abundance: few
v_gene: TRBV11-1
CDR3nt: TGTGCCAGTAGTGCGGGAGGGCCGAATGTGCAGTTCTTC
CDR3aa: CASSAGGPNVQFF

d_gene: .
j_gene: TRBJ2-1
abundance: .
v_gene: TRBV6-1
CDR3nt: TGTGCCAGCATGCGAGAATACCGTTCCTACAATGAGCAGTTCTTC
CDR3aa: CASMREYRSYNEQFF

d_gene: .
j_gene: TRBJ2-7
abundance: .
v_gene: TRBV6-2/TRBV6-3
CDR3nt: .
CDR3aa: CASSYPYSCKQYF

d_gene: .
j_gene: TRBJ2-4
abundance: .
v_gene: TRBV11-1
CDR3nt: TGTGCCAGAAGCCAGAACCAGGGTGACATTCAGTACTTC
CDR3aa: CARSQNQGDIQYF

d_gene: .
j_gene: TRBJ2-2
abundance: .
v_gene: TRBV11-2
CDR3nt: TGTGGCAGTAGCCAAGGTGGGGCCGGGGAGCTGTTTTTT
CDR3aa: CGSSQGGAGELFF

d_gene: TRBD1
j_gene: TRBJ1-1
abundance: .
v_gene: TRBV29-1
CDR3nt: TGCAGCGGAATACGGGGACAGCTGAACACTGAAGCTTTCTTT
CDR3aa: CSGIRGQLNTEAFF

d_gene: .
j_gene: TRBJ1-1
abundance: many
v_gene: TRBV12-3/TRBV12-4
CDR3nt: TGTGCCAGCACCCCCGGGAGGCAGAACACTGAAGCTTTCTTT
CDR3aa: CASTPGRQNTEAFF

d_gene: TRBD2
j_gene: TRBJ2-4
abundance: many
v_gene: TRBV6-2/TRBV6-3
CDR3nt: TGTGCCAGCAGTTCCCACCCCCTCGCGGGAGGAAAAATTCTGGCCAAAAACATTCAGTACTTC
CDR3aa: CASSSHPLAGGKILAKNIQYF

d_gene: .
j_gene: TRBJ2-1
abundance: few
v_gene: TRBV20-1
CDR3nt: TGCAGTGCTAGAGATCTACATTACAATGAGCAGTTCTTC
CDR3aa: CSARDLHYNEQFF

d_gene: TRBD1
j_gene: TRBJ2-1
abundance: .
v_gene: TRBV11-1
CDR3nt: TGTGCCAGCAGCTTGGGACAGGTCATTTCCCACAATGAGCAGTTCTTC
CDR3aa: CASSLGQVISHNEQFF

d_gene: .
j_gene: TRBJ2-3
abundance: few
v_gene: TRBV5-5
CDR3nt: TGTGTCAGCAGCTTCACAGGTCGAATAGATACGCAGTATTTT
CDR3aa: CVSSFTGRIDTQYF

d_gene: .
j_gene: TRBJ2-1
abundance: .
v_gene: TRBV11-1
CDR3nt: TGTACCAGCAGCCCCAGGGTGGCGGACTCCTATAATGAGCAGTTCTTC
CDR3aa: CTSSPRVADSYNEQFF

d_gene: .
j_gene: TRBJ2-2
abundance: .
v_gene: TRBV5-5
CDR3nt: TGTGCCAGCATACTCCATACCGGGGAGCTGTTTTTT
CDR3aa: CASILHTGELFF

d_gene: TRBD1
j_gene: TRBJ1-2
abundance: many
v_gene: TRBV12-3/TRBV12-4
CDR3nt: TGTGCCAGCAGTTTACGGGGGACAGGCGGCTACACCTTC
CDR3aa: CASSLRGTGGYTF

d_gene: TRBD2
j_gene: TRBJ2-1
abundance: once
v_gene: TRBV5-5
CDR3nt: TGTGCAAGCAGCTTGGGACTAGGTACGGTCAATAAGCAGCTCTTC
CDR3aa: CASSLGLGTVNKQLF

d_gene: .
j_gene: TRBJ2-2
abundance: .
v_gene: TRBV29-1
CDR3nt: TGCGGCGTTGAAAAGCCCCTGGGGACCAACACCTGGGAGCTGTTTTTT
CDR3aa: CGVEKPLGTNTWELFF

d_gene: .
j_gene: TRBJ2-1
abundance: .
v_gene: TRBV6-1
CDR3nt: TGTGCCAGCAGTGAAGAGCGACAGCGATTCAATAAGCAGCTCTTC
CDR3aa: CASSEERQRFNKQLF

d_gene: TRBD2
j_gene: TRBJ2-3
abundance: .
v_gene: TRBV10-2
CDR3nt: TGCCCCAGTAGTGAGTTACAGGGACTAGCTAGCACAGATACACAGTATTTT
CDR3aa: CPSSELQGLASTDTQYF

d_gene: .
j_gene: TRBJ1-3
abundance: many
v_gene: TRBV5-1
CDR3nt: TGCGCCAGCAGCCCGGCGGGGGGGTACGGAAACACCATATATTTT
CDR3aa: CASSPAGGYGNTIYF

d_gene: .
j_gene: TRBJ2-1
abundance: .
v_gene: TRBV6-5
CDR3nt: TGTGCCAGCAGTCCCTCGGCTGGGGGGTACGATGAGCGGTTCTTC
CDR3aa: CASSPSAGGYDERFF

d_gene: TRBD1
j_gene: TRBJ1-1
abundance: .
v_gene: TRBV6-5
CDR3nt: TGTACCAGCAATTACGGGACAGGGGATGCTTTCTTT
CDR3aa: CTSNYGTGDAFF

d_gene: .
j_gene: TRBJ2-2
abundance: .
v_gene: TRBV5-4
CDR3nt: TGTGCTAGCGGTGGGGACACCGGGGAGCTGTTTTTT
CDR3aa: CASGGDTGELFF

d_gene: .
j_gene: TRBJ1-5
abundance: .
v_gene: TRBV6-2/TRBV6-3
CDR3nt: TGTAGCAGCAGTTCCGGGGGAACCAATCAGCCCCAGCATTTT
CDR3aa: CSSSSGGTNQPQHF

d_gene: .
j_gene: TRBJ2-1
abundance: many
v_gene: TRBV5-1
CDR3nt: TGCGCCAGCAGCTTGGGGGTCGGGGGGCGCTCGAGGTACAATGAGCAGTTCTTC
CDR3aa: CASSLGVGGRSRYNEQFF